The present T cell receptor (beta chain) was sequenced within a study of blood T cell repertoires in COVID-19. Overall study context: PBMCs, B-cell-depleted T cells, or T cells were the source of the cDNA or gDNA that made up the material.

Sequencing used immunoSEQ multiplex PCR; TCRdb keeps in-frame clones, though not all of them. The sample gives over 250,000 clones, about 87% of which show up once; approximately 2.2% is in the top ten. Germline CDR1 is SGDLS and CDR2 is YYNGEE. V shed 3 bases and J 2 bases; nucleotides not matched to a gene: 2. The length of the CDR3 is 16 residues. The sequence derives from a woman in her fifties or sixties with acute or convalescent COVID-19. The rearrangement uses TRBV9 and TRBJ1-6; 10 bases match TRBD1. The sample taken for sequencing was peripheral blood. DNA for the CDR3: TGTGCCAGCAGCGGGGACAGGGGCACCTATAATTCACCCCTCCACTTT. It specifies CASSGDRGTYNSPLHF.